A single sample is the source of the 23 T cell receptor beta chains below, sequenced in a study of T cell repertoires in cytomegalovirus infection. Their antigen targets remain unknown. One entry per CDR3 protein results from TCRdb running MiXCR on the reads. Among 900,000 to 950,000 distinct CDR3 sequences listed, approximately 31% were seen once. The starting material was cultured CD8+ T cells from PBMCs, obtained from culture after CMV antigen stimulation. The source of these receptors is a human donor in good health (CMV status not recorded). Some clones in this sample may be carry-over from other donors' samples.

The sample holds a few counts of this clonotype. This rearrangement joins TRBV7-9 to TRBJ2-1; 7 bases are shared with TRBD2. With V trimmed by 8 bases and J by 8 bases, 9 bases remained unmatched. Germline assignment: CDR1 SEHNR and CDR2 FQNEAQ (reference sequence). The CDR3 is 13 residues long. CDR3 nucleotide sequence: TGTGCCAGCCGCCCGGGAGGTCGGCATGAGCAGTTCTTC. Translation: CASRPGGRHEQFF.

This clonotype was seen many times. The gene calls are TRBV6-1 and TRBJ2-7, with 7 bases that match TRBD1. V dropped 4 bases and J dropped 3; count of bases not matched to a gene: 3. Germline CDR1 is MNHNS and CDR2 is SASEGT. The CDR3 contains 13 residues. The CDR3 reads CASSVGQVYEQYF. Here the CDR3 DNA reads TGTGCCAGCAGTGTCGGACAGGTCTACGAGCAGTACTTC.

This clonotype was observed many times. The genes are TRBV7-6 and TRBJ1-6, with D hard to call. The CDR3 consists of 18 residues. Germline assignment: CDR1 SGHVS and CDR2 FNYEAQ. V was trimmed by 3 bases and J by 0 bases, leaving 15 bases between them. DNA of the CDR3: TGTGCCAGCAGCTTGAGAACTCCGCAAGGCTCCTATAATTCACCCCTCCACTTT. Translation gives CASSLRTPQGSYNSPLHF.

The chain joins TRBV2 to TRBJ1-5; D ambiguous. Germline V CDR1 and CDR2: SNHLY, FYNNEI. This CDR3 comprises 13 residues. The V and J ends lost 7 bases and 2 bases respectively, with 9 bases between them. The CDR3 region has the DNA TGTGCCAGCACGGGGTATGGCAATCAGCCCCAGCATTTT. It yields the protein CASTGYGNQPQHF.

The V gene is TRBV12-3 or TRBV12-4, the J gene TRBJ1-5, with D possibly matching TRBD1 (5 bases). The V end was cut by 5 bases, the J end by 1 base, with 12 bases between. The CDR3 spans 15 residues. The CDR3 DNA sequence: TGTGCCAGCAGTCCCTTCGGACAAAGCAATCAGCCCCAGCATTTT. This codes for CASSPFGQSNQPQHF.

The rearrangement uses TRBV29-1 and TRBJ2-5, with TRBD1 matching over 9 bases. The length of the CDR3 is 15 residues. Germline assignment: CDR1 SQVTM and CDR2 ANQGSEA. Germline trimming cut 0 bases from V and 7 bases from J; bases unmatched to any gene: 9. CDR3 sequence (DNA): TGCAGCGTTGAAGATCCGAGGACAGGGGAGACGACCCAGTACTTC. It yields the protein CSVEDPRTGETTQYF.

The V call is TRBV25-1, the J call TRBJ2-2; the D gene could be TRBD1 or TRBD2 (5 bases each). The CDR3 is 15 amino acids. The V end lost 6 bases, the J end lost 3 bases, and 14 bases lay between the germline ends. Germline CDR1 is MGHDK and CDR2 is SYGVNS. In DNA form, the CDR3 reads TGTGCCAGCAGAAAAATTATGGGGGACACCGGGGAGCTGTTTTTT. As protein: CASRKIMGDTGELFF.

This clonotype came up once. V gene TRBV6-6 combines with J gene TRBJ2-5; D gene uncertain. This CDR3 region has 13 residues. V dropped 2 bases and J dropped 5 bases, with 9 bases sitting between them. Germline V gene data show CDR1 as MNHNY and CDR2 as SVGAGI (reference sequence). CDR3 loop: CASSYNSRETQYF. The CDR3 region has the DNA TGTGCCAGCAGTTACAATAGCAGGGAGACCCAGTACTTC.

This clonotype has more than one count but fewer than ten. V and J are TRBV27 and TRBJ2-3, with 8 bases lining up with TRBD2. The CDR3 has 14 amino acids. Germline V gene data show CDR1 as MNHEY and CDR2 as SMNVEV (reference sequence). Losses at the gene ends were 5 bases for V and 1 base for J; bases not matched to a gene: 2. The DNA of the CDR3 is TGTGCCAGCAGTAATAGCGGGGGCACAGATACGCAGTATTTT. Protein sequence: CASSNSGGTDTQYF.

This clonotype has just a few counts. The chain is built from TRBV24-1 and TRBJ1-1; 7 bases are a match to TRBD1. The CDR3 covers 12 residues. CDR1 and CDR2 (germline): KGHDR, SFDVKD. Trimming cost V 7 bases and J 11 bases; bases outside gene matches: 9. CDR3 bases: TGTGCCACCAGAGGTAAACAGGGGCGCGCTTTCTTT. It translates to CATRGKQGRAFF.

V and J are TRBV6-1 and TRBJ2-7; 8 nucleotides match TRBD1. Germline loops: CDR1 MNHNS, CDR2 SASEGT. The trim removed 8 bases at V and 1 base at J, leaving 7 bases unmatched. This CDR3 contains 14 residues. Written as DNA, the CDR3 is TGTGCCAGCGGTCCGGGACAGGAGTCCTACGAGCAGTACGTC. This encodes CASGPGQESYEQYV.

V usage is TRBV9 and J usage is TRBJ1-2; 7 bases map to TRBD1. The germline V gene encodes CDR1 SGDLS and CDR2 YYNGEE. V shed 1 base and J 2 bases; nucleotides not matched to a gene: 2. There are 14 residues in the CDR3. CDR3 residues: CASSVSGQNYGYTF. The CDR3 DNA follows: TGTGCCAGCAGCGTATCGGGACAGAACTATGGCTACACCTTC. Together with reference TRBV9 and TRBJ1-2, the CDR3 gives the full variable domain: DSGVTQTPKHLITATGQRVTLRCSPRSGDLSVYWYQQSLDQGLQFLIQYYNGEERAKGNILERFSAQQFPDLHSELNLSSLELGDSALYFCASSVSGQNYGYTFGSGTRLTVV.

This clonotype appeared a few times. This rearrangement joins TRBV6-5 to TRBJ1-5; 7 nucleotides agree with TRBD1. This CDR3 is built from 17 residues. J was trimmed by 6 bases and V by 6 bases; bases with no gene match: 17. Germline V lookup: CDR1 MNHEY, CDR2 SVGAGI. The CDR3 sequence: CASRPFSLQGVSQPQHF. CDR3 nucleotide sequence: TGTGCCAGCAGACCCTTCAGTCTTCAGGGGGTCAGTCAGCCCCAGCATTTT.

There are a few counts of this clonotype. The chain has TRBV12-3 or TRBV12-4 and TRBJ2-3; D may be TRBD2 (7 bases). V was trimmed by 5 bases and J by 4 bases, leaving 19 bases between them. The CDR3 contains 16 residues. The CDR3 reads CASSLPPGGGSDTQYF. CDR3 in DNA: TGTGCCAGCAGTCTCCCTCCGGGGGGCGGGTCAGATACGCAGTATTTT.

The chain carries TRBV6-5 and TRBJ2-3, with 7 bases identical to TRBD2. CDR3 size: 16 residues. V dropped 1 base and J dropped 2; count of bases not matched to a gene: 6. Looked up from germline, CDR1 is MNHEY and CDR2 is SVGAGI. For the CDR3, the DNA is TGTGCCAGCAGTTACTTGGTAGCGGGTATCACAGATACGCAGTATTTT. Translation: CASSYLVAGITDTQYF.

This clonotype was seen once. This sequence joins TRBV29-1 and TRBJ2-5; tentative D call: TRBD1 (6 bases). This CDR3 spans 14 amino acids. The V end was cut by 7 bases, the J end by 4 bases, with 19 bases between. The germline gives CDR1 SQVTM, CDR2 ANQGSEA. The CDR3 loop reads CSAVRGQRPETQYF. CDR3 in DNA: TGCAGCGCTGTCAGGGGACAACGTCCAGAGACCCAGTACTTC.

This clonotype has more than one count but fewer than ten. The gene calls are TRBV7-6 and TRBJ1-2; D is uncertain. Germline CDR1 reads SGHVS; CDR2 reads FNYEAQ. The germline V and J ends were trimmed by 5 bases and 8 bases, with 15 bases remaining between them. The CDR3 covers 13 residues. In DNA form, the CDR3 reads TGTGCCAGCAGCCCTTCAGGTCAAGGCGGCTACACCTTC. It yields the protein CASSPSGQGGYTF.

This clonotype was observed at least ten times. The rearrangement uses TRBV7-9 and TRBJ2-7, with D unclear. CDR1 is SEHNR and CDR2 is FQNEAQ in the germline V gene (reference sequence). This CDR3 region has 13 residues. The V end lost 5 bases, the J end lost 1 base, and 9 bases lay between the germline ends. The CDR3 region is CASSPAGSYEQYF. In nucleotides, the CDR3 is TGTGCCAGCAGCCCGGCCGGTTCCTACGAGCAGTACTTC.

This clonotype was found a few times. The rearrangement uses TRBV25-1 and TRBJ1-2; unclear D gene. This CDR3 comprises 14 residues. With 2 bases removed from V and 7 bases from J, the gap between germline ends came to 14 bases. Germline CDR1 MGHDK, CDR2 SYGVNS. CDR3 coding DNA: TGTGCCAGCAGTGAAAGCCCCGCCCTTGGTGGCTACACCTTC. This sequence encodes CASSESPALGGYTF.

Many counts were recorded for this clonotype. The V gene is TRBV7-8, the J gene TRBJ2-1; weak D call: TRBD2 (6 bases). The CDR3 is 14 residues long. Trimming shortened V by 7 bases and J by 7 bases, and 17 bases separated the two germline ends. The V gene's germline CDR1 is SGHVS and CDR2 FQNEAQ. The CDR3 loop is CASTSGRRLNEQFF. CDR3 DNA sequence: TGTGCCAGCACCTCCGGGAGAAGGCTTAATGAGCAGTTCTTC.

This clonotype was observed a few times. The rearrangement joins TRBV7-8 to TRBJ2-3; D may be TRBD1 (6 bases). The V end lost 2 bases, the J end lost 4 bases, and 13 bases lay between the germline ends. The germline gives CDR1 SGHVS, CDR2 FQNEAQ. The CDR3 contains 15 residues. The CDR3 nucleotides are TGTGCCAGCAGCTTAAGGCTAGGGGGTGCAGATACGCAGTATTTT. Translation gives CASSLRLGGADTQYF.

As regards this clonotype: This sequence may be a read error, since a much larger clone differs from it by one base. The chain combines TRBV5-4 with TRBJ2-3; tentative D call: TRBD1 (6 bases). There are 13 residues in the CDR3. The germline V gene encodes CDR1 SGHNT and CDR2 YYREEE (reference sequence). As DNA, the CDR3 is TGTGCCAACAGCCCCTTCCAGGGGAATACGCAGTATTTT. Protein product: CANSPFQGNTQYF.

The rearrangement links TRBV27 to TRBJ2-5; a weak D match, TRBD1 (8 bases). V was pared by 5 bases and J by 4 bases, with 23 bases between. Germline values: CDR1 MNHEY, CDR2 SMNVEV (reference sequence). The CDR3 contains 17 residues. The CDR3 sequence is CASSGRGARGPLETQYF. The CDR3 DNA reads TGTGCCAGCAGTGGACGGGGGGCCAGGGGGCCCTTAGAGACCCAGTACTTC.